This T cell receptor (beta chain) was identified during a study of beta chain features in type 1 diabetes. Based on CD45RO/CCR7/CD25/CD127/CD95/CD27, CD4+ regulatory, stem cell-like memory, naive and central memory cells were sorted. As for this clone: Its antigen is not known. Additional DNA sequences in this sample encode the identical CDR3.

Reverse transcription of all isolated RNA meant that expressed TCRB transcripts were sequenced. Clones were read by immunoSEQ multiplex PCR, and TCRdb kept only the in-frame ones, dropping some. This sample has fewer than 900,000 clones; roughly a sixth occur once, and the top ten carry 0.02% to 0.03%. Regarding the study as a whole: Across patients, naive, central memory and Treg TCRB repertoires exhibited apparently greater similarity than was observed across healthy donors. The study found moderately but significantly shorter TCRB CDR3s in all four CD4+ subsets of Type 1 diabetes patients.

The germline gives CDR1 KGHSH, CDR2 LQKENI. The CDR3 spans 15 residues. V lost 3 bases, J lost 4 bases, and 1 base stayed unmatched. The chain recombines TRBV18 with TRBJ2-2; 11 nucleotides align to TRBD2. The sequencing input was naive CD4+ T cells from blood. This receptor was identified in a woman aged 18-29 years in good health. The CDR3 sequence is CASSPGLAVTGELFF. The CDR3 nucleotides are TGTGCCAGCTCACCGGGACTAGCGGTCACCGGGGAGCTGTTTTTT.